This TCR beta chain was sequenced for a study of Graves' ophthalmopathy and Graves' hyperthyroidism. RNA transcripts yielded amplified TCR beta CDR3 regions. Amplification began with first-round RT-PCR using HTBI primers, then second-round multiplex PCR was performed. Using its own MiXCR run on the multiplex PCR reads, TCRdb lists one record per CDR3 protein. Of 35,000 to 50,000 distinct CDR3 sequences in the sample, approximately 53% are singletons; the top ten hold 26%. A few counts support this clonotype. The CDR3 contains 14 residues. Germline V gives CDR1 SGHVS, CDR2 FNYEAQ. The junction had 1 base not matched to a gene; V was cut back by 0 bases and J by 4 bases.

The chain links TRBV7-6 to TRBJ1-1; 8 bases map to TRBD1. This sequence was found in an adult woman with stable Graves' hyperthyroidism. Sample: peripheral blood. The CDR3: CASSLATGGTEAFF. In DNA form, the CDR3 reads TGTGCCAGCAGCTTAGCCACAGGGGGCACTGAAGCTTTCTTT.